Below, one T cell receptor (beta chain) is given with its context. The antigen is not known. Through a sample-barcoded 5' primer and a J-beta primer mix, a second PCR was run for roughly 7 to 11 cycles. Each TCR beta cDNA got a 12-nucleotide random molecular identifier. Each CDR3 protein is one row after TCRdb ran MiXCR on the 5' RACE reads. The sample gives 550,000 to 600,000 distinct CDR3 sequences, approximately 25% of which show up once; 15% to 20% is in the top ten. This sample is part of a study of blood T cells in healthy people across ages. Findings of the study overall: Leaving the PBMCs unsorted stopped any conclusive comparison of naive versus antigen-experienced cells. Whereas aged donors had fewer naive CD4+ cells, long-lived donors had more of them and higher diversity.

V was shortened by 2 bases and J by 6 bases, with 10 bases between the two germline ends. This CDR3 comprises 12 residues. CDR1 and CDR2 from the germline V gene are DFQATT and SNEGSKA (reference sequence). Sequenced: blood. This receptor was identified in a woman in her sixties or seventies in good health. V is TRBV20-1 and J is TRBJ2-5, with D perhaps TRBD2 (5 bases). The chain's CDR3 is CSARNTGKTQYF. For the CDR3, the DNA is TGCAGTGCTAGAAATACCGGGAAGACCCAGTACTTC.